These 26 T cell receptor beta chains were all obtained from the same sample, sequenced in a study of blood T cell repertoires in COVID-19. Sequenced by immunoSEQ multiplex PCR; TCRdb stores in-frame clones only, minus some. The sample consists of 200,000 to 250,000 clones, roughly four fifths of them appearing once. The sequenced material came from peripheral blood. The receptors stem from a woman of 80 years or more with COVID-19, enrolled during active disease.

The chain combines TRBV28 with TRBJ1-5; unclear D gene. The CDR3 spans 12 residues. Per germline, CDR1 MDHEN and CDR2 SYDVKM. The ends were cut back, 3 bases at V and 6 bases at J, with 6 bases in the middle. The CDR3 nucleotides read TGTGCCAGCAGTTTTGGTAGTCAGCCCCAGCATTTT. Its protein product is CASSFGSQPQHF.

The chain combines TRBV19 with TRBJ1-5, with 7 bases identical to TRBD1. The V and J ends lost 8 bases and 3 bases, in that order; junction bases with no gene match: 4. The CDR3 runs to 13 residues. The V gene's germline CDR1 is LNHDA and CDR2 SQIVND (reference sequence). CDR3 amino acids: CASVDRFNQPQHF. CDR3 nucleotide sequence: TGTGCCAGTGTGGACAGGTTCAATCAGCCCCAGCATTTT.

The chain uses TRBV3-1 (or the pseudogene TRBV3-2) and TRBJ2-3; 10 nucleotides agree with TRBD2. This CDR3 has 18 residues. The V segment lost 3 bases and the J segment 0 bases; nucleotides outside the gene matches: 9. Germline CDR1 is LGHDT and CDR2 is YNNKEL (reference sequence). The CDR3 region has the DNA TGTGCCAGCAGCCAGGCTAGCGGGGGCCCTCTTAGCACAGATACGCAGTATTTT. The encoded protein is CASSQASGGPLSTDTQYF.

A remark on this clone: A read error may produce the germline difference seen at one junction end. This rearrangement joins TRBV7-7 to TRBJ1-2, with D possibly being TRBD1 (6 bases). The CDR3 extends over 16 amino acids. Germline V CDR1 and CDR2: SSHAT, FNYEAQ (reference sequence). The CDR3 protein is CASSWGQPPENYGYTF. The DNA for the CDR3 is TGTGCTAGCAGCTGGGGACAACCGCCCGAAAACTATGGCTACACCTTC.

This CDR3 is CASSTPSGTRGETQYF. The CDR3 nucleotides read TGTGCCAGCAGCACCCCTTCCGGGACTAGGGGAGAGACCCAGTACTTC. This sequence joins TRBV5-4 and TRBJ2-5; 8 bases are shared with TRBD2. The length of the CDR3 is 16 residues. In germline, CDR1 is SGHNT, CDR2 YYREEE (reference sequence). V dropped 4 bases and J dropped 4; count of bases not matched to a gene: 12.

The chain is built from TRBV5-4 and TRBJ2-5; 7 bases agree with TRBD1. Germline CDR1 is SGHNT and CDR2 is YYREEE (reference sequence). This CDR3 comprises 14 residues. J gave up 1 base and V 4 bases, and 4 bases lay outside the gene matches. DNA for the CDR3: TGTGCCAGCAGCACGGGGACAGCCCAAGAGACCCAGTACTTC. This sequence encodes CASSTGTAQETQYF.

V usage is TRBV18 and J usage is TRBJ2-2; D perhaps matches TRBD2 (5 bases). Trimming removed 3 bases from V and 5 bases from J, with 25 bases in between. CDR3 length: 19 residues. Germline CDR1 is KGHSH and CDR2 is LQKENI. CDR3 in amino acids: CASSPTMVTGWEGTGELFF. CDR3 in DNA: TGTGCCAGCTCACCTACCATGGTCACGGGATGGGAAGGAACCGGGGAGCTGTTTTTT. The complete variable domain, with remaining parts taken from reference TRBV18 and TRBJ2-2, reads NAGVMQNPRHLVRRRGQEARLRCSPMKGHSHVYWYRQLPEEGLKFMVYLQKENIIDESGMPKERFSAEFPKEGPSILRIQQVVRGDSAAYFCASSPTMVTGWEGTGELFFGEGSRLTVL.

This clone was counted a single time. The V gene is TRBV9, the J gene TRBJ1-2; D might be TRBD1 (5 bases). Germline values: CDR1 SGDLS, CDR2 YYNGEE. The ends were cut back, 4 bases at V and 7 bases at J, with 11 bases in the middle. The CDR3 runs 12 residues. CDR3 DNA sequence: TGTGCCAGCAGCCTAGGACACCTTGGCTACACCTTC. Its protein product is CASSLGHLGYTF.

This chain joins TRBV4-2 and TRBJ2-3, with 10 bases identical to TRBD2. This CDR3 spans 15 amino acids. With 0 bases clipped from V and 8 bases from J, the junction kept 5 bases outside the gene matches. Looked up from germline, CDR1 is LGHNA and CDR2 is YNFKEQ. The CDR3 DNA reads TGTGCCAGCAGCCAAGAGCTAGCGGGGGTATCTACGCAGTATTTT. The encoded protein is CASSQELAGVSTQYF.

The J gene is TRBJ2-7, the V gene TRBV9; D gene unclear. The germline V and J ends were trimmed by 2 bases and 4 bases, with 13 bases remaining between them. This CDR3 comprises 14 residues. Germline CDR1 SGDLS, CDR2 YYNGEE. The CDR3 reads CASSVAGNFYEQYF. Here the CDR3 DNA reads TGTGCCAGCAGCGTGGCAGGAAACTTTTACGAGCAGTACTTC. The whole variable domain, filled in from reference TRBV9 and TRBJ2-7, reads DSGVTQTPKHLITATGQRVTLRCSPRSGDLSVYWYQQSLDQGLQFLIQYYNGEERAKGNILERFSAQQFPDLHSELNLSSLELGDSALYFCASSVAGNFYEQYFGPGTRLTVT.

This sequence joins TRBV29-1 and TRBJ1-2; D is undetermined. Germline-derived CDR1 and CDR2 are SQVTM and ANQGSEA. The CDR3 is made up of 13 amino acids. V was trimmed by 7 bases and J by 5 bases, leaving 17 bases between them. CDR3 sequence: CSARGVPGYGYTF. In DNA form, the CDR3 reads TGCAGCGCCCGAGGTGTCCCCGGATATGGCTACACCTTC. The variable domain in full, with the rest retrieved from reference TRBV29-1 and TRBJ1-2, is SAVISQKPSRDICQRGTSLTIQCQVDSQVTMMFWYRQQPGQSLTLIATANQGSEATYESGFVIDKFPISRPNLTFSTLTVSNMSPEDSSIYLCSARGVPGYGYTFGSGTRLTVV.

The CDR3: CASSEGGYEQYF. The CDR3 nucleotides read TGTGCCAGCAGTGAAGGAGGATACGAGCAGTACTTC. The genes are TRBV6-1 and TRBJ2-7, with D uncertain. The CDR3 contains 12 residues. Germline-derived CDR1 and CDR2 are MNHNS and SASEGT. Between the trimmed V and J ends, which lost 1 base and 4 bases, there was a span of 5 bases.

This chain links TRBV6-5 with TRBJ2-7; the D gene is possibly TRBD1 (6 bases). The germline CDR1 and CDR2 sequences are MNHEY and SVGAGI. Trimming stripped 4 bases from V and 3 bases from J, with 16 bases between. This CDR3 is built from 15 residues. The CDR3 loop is CASSWNRAYGYEQYF. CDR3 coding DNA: TGTGCCAGCAGTTGGAACAGGGCATATGGCTACGAGCAGTACTTC.

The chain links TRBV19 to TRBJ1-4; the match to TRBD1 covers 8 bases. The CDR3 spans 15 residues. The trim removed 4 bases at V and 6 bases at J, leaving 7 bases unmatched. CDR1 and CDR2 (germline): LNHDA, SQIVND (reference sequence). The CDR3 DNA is TGTGCCAGTAGTACACGGACAGGGAACTATGAAAAACTGTTTTTT. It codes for CASSTRTGNYEKLFF.

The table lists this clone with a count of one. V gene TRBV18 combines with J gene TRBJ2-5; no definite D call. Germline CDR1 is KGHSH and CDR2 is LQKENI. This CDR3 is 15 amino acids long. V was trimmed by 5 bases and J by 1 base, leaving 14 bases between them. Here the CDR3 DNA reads TGTGCCAGCTCATCCGGCAATCCAGGCCAAGAGACCCAGTACTTC. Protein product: CASSSGNPGQETQYF.

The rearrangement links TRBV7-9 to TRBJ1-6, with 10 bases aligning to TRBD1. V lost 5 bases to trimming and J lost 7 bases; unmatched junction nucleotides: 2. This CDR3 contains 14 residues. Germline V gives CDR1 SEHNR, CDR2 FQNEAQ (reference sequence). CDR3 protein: CASSATGGNSPLHF. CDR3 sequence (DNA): TGTGCCAGCAGCGCGACAGGGGGCAATTCACCCCTCCACTTT.

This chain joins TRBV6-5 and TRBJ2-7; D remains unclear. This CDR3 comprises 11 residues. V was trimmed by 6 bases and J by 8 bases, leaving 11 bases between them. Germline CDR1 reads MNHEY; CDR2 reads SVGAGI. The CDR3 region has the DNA TGTGCCAGCAGCCGCCTAGGCCAGCAGTACTTC. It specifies CASSRLGQQYF.

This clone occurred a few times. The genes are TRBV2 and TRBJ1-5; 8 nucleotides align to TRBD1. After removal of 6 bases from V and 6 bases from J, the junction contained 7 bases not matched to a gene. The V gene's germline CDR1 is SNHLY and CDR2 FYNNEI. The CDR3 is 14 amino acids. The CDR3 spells CASRENDRGQPQHF. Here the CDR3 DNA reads TGTGCCAGCAGAGAGAACGACAGGGGTCAGCCCCAGCATTTT.

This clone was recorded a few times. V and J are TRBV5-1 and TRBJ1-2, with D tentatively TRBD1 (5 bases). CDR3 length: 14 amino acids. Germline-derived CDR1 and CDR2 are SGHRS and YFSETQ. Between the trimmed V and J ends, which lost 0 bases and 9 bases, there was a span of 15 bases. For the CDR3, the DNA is TGCGCCAGCAGCTTGGCCGAAGGGGCCAGGAGCTACACCTTC. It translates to CASSLAEGARSYTF. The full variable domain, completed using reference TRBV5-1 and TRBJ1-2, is KAGVTQTPRYLIKTRGQQVTLSCSPISGHRSVSWYQQTPGQGLQFLFEYFSETQRNKGNFPGRFSGRQFSNSRSEMNVSTLELGDSALYLCASSLAEGARSYTFGSGTRLTVV.

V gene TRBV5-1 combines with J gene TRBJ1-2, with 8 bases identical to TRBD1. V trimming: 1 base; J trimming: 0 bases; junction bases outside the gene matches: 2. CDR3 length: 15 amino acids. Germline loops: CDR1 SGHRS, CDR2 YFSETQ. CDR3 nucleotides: TGCGCCAGCAGCTTGACAGGGGGAACTAACTATGGCTACACCTTC. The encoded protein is CASSLTGGTNYGYTF.

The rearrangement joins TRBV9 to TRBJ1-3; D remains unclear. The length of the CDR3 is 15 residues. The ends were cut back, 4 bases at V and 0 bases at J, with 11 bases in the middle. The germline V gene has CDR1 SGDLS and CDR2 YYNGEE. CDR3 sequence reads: CASSPGRSSGNTIYF. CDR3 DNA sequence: TGTGCCAGCAGCCCTGGGAGGAGCTCTGGAAACACCATATATTTT.

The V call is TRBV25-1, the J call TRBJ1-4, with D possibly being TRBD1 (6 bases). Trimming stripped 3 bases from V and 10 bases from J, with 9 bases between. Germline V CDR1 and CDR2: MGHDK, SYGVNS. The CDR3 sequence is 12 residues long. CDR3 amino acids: CASSEGARKLFF. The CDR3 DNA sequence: TGTGCCAGCAGTGAGGGGGCTAGAAAACTGTTTTTT.

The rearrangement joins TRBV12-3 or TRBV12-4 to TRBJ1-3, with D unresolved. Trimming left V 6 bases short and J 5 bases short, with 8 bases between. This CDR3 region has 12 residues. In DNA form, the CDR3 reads TGTGCCAGCAGGGCCCTGAGAAACACCATATATTTT. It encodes CASRALRNTIYF.

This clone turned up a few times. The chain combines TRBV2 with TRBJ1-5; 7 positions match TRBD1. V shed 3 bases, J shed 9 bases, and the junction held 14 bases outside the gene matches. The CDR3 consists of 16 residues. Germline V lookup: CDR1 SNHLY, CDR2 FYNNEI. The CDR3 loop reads CASSETVNLQGGPQHF. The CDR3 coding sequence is TGTGCCAGCAGTGAGACCGTTAATCTCCAGGGGGGGCCCCAGCATTTT.

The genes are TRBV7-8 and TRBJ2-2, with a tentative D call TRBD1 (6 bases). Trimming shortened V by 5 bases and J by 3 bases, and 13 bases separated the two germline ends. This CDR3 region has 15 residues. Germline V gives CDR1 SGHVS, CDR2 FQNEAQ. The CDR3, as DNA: TGTGCCAGCAGCCCACAGGGTCGTGACACCGGGGAGCTGTTTTTT. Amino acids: CASSPQGRDTGELFF.

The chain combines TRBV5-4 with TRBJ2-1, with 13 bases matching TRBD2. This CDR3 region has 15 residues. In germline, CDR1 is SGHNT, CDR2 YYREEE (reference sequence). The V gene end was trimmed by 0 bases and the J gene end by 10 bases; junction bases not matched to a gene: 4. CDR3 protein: CASSLEVTSGREQFF. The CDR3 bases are TGTGCCAGCAGCTTGGAAGTGACTAGCGGGAGGGAGCAGTTCTTC.